The clone carrying this T cell receptor beta chain came up a few times. The target antigen is unknown. TCRdb re-called the reads with MiXCR, one entry per CDR3 protein. The repertoire holds roughly 730,000 distinct CDR3 sequences, with about 30% as singletons. The data belong to a study of T cell repertoires in cytomegalovirus infection. For the study at large: Based on public TCR beta signatures, there were indications of CMV infection and of a matching HLA type. Whole-study findings and limits: There were carriers of CMV plus the relevant HLA, and cumulative public TCR beta family frequency identified them. Ex vivo responses were dominated by HLA-C-restricted CMV-specific TCR beta clonotypes.

With 4 bases removed from V and 2 bases from J, the gap between germline ends came to 8 bases. Germline V lookup: CDR1 LNHDA, CDR2 SQIVND (reference sequence). CDR3 length: 13 amino acids. Here the sequenced sample was cultured PBMCs, taken from culture after CMV antigen stimulation. This clonotype was obtained from a human donor in good health (CMV status not recorded). Some clones in this sample may be carry-over from other donors' samples. V and J are TRBV19 and TRBJ2-5, with D unresolved. CDR3 in DNA: TGTGCCAGTAGTACGTCAGTACAAGAGACCCAGTACTTC. It encodes CASSTSVQETQYF. The full variable domain, with the rest looked up from reference TRBV19 and TRBJ2-5, is DGGITQSPKYLFRKEGQNVTLSCEQNLNHDAMYWYRQDPGQGLRLIYYSQIVNDFQKGDIAEGYSVSREKKESFPLTVTSAQKNPTAFYLCASSTSVQETQYFGPGTRLLVL.